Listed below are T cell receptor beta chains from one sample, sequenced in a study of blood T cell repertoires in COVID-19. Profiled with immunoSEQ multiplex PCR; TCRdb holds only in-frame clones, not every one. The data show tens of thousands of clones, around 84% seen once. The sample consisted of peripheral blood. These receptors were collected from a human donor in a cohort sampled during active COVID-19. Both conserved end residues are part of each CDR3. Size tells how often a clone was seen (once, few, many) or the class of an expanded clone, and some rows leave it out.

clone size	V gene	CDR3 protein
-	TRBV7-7	CASSLGTGGRETQYF
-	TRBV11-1	CASSPGQATNEKLFF
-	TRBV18	CASSPGTGIYQPQHF
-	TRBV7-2	CASSKQGAAYNEQFF
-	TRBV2	CASTLTRSSGANVLTF
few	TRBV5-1	CASSLEGVQPQHF
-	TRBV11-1	CASSAHRTENSPLHF
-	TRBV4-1	CASSQGFIRGPYGYTF
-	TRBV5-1	CASSWTGVREKLFF
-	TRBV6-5	CASTRENTEAFF
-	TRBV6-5	CASIRGGGLGETQYF
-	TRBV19	CASSFSGEGSPLHF
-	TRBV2	CASNPGTSGGGETQYF
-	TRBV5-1	CASSDGGQTKETQYF
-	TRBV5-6	CASSYYSGANVLTF
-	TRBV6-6	CASSWQQGGSTEAFF
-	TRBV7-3	CASSATSGGFNEQFF
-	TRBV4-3	CASSPRAIADTQYF
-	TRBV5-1	CASSPGGRKNEKLFF
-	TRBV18	CASSPEGQSNQPQHF
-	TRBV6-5	CASTAQGRSTDTQYF
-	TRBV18	CASSLQTGRLNTEAFF
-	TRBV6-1	CASSVAGGLSGELFF
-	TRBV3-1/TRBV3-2	CASSPPGRGYNSPLHF
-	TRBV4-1	CASSSTGSGYTF
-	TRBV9	CASSVDEVPPQETQYF
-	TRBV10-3	CAISGDRVVDQPQHF
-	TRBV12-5	CASGLEPNSPLHF
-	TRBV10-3	CAISESSGGYGYTF
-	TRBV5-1	CASSTGGGRTEAFF
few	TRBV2	CASKRLRDTEAFF
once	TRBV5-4	CASSGGVGRNEQFF
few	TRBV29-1	CSVEDRVRGLQETQYF
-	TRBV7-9	CASSSTPGNEAFF
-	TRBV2	CASSADASVAGELFF
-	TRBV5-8	CASSLSDWRETQYF
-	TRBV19	CASSGEGQGNNSPLHF
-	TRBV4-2	CASSQDPAMPGETQYF
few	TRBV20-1	CSASRVYEQYF
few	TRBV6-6	CASSLQGSGNQPQHF
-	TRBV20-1	CSASGTGLRNTIYF
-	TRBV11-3	CASSLGGDGELFF
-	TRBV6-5	CASSYETGANSPLHF
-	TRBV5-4	CASRFGSYSSNQPQHF
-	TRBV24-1	CATAWGGDSPLHF
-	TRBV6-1	CASSEVDQGSSQYF
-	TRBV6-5	CASSYYTSSKNSPLHF
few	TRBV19	CASEEGRGNTIYF
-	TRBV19	CASSIIQTSGGVDEQFF
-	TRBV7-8	CASSLAFSGSVRTQYF
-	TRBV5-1	CASSHGTSGTQETQYF
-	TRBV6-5	CASTRGQSYNSPLHF
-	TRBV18	CASSPPASGGGNNEQFF
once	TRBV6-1	CASSEALQSTDTQYF